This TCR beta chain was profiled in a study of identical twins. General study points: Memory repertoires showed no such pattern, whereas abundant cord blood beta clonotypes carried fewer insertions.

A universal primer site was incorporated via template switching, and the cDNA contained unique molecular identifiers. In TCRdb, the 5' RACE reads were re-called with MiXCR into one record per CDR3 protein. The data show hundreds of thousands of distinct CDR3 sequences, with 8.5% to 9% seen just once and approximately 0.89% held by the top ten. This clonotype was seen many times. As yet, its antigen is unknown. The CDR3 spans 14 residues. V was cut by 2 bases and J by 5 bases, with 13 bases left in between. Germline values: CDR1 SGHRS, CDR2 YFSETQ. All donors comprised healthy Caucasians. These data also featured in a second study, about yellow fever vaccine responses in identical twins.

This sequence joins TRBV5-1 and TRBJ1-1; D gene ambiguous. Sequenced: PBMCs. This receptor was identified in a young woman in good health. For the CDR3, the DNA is TGCGCCAGCAGCTTTGGCAAAATGGGGACTGAAGCTTTCTTT. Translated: CASSFGKMGTEAFF.